Following are 22 T cell receptor beta chains from one sample sequenced in a study of blood T cell repertoires in COVID-19. Clones were read by immunoSEQ multiplex PCR, and TCRdb kept only the in-frame ones, dropping some. The data show some 66,000 clones, over 80% seen once. The sequenced material came from peripheral blood. The receptors stem from a human donor in a cohort sampled during active COVID-19.

V usage is TRBV2 and J usage is TRBJ1-4, with D perhaps matching TRBD1 (5 bases). This CDR3 has 14 amino acids. V dropped 6 bases and J dropped 8 bases, with 16 bases sitting between them. Per the germline V gene, CDR1 is SNHLY and CDR2 is FYNNEI. The DNA for the CDR3 is TGTGCCAGCAGACCGACCAGGGTTTGGGAAAAACTGTTTTTT. Translated, it gives CASRPTRVWEKLFF.

The chain is built from TRBV2 and TRBJ2-5; no clear D. The length of the CDR3 is 13 residues. V was clipped by 2 bases and J by 5 bases, with 9 bases between them. Germline CDR1 and CDR2: SNHLY and FYNNEI. The CDR3 DNA reads as TGTGCCAGCAGTGAACTCCGGCGGGAGACCCAGTACTTC. This encodes CASSELRRETQYF.

This clone was counted once. The rearrangement links TRBV5-4 to TRBJ1-2; maybe TRBD1 (6 bases). The length of the CDR3 is 15 residues. The ends were cut back, 3 bases at V and 4 bases at J, with 16 bases in the middle. Germline lookup yields CDR1 SGHNT and CDR2 YYREEE (reference sequence). CDR3 bases: TGTGCCAGCAGCTCCAATAGGGGGATGGGCTATGGCTACACCTTC. Its translation is CASSSNRGMGYGYTF.

CDR3 sequence (DNA): TGTGCCAGCAGCTTCGGGACTGGCACAAGGGAGACCCAGTACTTC. This gives the protein CASSFGTGTRETQYF. This chain uses TRBV7-2 with TRBJ2-5; TRBD2 might be the D (6 bases). There are 15 residues in the CDR3. V lost 3 bases to trimming and J lost 5 bases, with 16 bases between them. Germline assignment: CDR1 SGHTA and CDR2 FQGNSA.

This rearrangement joins TRBV19 to TRBJ1-6; 7 bases are a match to TRBD1. In germline, CDR1 is LNHDA, CDR2 SQIVND (reference sequence). After removal of 7 bases from V and 0 bases from J, the junction contained 3 bases not matched to a gene. The CDR3 is made up of 15 amino acids. This CDR3 is CASKGGVSYNSPLHF. The CDR3 DNA reads TGTGCCAGTAAAGGGGGCGTCTCCTATAATTCACCCCTCCACTTT.

The rearrangement joins TRBV5-4 to TRBJ1-1; 7 bases are shared with TRBD1. The CDR3 sequence is 13 residues long. Germline V gene lookup returns CDR1 SGHNT and CDR2 YYREEE (reference sequence). Trimming took 4 bases from V and 5 from J; bases not matched to a gene: 5. CDR3 sequence reads: CASSPDRVTEAFF. The CDR3 nucleotides are TGTGCCAGCAGCCCCGACAGGGTAACTGAAGCTTTCTTT.

The chain has TRBV4-3 and TRBJ1-6; a weak D match, TRBD1 (5 bases). Germline lookup yields CDR1 LGHNA and CDR2 YSLEER. The V and J ends lost 0 bases and 7 bases respectively, with 13 bases between them. The CDR3 length is 16 residues. The CDR3 bases are TGCGCCAGCAGCCAAGATGGGGGGTTGGAGAATTCACCCCTCCACTTT. Protein: CASSQDGGLENSPLHF.

The V and J genes are TRBV28 and TRBJ1-4; maybe TRBD1 (6 bases). Germline CDR1 MDHEN, CDR2 SYDVKM. The CDR3 runs 15 residues. Trimming took 5 bases from V and 3 from J, leaving 13 bases between them. CDR3 bases: TGTGCCAGCAGTACAACAGGGATGCCTAATGAAAAACTGTTTTTT. The encoded protein is CASSTTGMPNEKLFF.

The chain combines TRBV11-2 with TRBJ1-1; 8 bases fit TRBD1. The CDR3 contains 15 residues. Germline V gives CDR1 SGHAT, CDR2 FQNNGV. Germline trimming cut 4 bases from V and 5 bases from J; bases unmatched to any gene: 9. This chain's CDR3 is CASSSRQGTGTEAFF. CDR3 nucleotide sequence: TGTGCCAGCAGCTCCCGACAGGGGACAGGAACTGAAGCTTTCTTT. Looking up the rest from reference TRBV11-2 and TRBJ1-1 gives the full variable domain: EAGVAQSPRYKIIEKRQSVAFWCNPISGHATLYWYQQILGQGPKLLIQFQNNGVVDDSQLPKDRFSAERLKGVDSTLKIQPAKLEDSAVYLCASSSRQGTGTEAFFGQGTRLTVV.

This chain uses TRBV7-8 with TRBJ1-6, with 9 bases aligning to TRBD1. The germline CDR1 and CDR2 sequences are SGHVS and FQNEAQ. V lost 5 bases to trimming and J lost 6 bases; unmatched junction nucleotides: 2. The CDR3 length is 14 residues. CDR3 region: CASSLDRGNSPLHF. CDR3 nucleotide sequence: TGTGCCAGCAGCCTGGACAGGGGTAATTCACCCCTCCACTTT.

The V and J genes are TRBV7-9 and TRBJ2-1; 8 bases fit TRBD2. Germline values: CDR1 SEHNR, CDR2 FQNEAQ (reference sequence). V was clipped by 4 bases and J by 9 bases; unmatched bases: 14. The CDR3 spans 16 residues. CDR3 bases: TGTGCCAGCAGCTCTCAAAACGAGGGCGGGAGGCCTGAGCAGTTCTTC. It yields the protein CASSSQNEGGRPEQFF.

The V call is TRBV7-2, the J call TRBJ2-2; 7 nucleotides agree with TRBD1. J gave up 4 bases and V 3 bases, and 2 bases lay outside the gene matches. CDR3 length: 14 amino acids. Germline V CDR1 and CDR2: SGHTA, FQGNSA. The CDR3 DNA is TGTGCCAGCAGCTTCGCAGGGGGCACCGGGGAGCTGTTTTTT. Protein product: CASSFAGGTGELFF.

The chain is built from TRBV12-5 and TRBJ2-7; 9 bases line up with TRBD2. This CDR3 is built from 15 residues. The germline CDR1 and CDR2 sequences are LGHNT and FRNRAP. Germline trimming cut 6 bases from V and 0 bases from J; bases unmatched to any gene: 6. The CDR3 protein is CASGRIAGASYEQYF. The DNA for the CDR3 is TGTGCTAGTGGCCGAATAGCGGGGGCCTCCTACGAGCAGTACTTC. Full variable domain (rest looked up from reference TRBV12-5 and TRBJ2-7): DARVTQTPRHKVTEMGQEVTMRCQPILGHNTVFWYRQTMMQGLELLAYFRNRAPLDDSGMPKDRFSAEMPDATLATLKIQPSEPRDSAVYFCASGRIAGASYEQYFGPGTRLTVT.

The V gene is TRBV19, the J gene TRBJ2-1; D is possibly TRBD2 (6 bases). Germline values: CDR1 LNHDA, CDR2 SQIVND (reference sequence). V was shortened by 6 bases and J by 7 bases, with 16 bases between the two germline ends. The CDR3 spans 14 residues. CDR3 nucleotide sequence: TGTGCCAGTAGCCGGTCATGGGAGGATAATGAGCAGTTCTTC. This translates into CASSRSWEDNEQFF.

The J gene is TRBJ1-2, the V gene TRBV10-1; D remains ambiguous. Germline assignment: CDR1 WNHNN and CDR2 SYGVQD (reference sequence). V shed 0 bases and J shed 10 bases, with 12 bases lying between them. The CDR3 spans 13 residues. The CDR3 spells CASSESELAAYTF. CDR3 sequence (DNA): TGCGCCAGCAGTGAGTCGGAATTGGCGGCCTACACCTTC.

The J gene is TRBJ2-3, the V gene TRBV19; the match to TRBD2 covers 8 bases. The CDR3 is 14 amino acids. Germline V lookup: CDR1 LNHDA, CDR2 SQIVND (reference sequence). V trimming: 10 bases; J trimming: 3 bases; junction bases outside the gene matches: 9. In DNA form, the CDR3 reads TGTGCCACCTCTGGCGGGAGGACAACAGATACGCAGTATTTT. This translates into CATSGGRTTDTQYF.

This rearrangement joins TRBV6-6 to TRBJ2-1; TRBD2 agrees at 8 bases. The CDR3 consists of 15 residues. From germline, CDR1 is MNHNY and CDR2 SVGAGI (reference sequence). With V trimmed by 0 bases and J by 4 bases, 2 bases remained unmatched. The CDR3, as DNA: TGTGCCAGCAGTTACTCGACTAGCGCGTACAATGAGCAGTTCTTC. This codes for CASSYSTSAYNEQFF.

The rearrangement links TRBV2 to TRBJ1-2; possible D gene TRBD1, 5 bases. The CDR3 is made up of 12 amino acids. V was cut by 4 bases and J by 6 bases, with 9 bases left in between. CDR1 is SNHLY and CDR2 is FYNNEI in the germline V gene. CDR3 residues: CASSAQTDGYTF. The DNA for the CDR3 is TGTGCCAGCAGTGCCCAGACAGATGGCTACACCTTC.

The J gene is TRBJ2-5, the V gene TRBV18; D is possibly TRBD1 (6 bases). The CDR3 sequence is 15 residues long. V was pared by 1 base and J by 4 bases, with 13 bases between. The germline V gene encodes CDR1 KGHSH and CDR2 LQKENI. The CDR3 nucleotides are TGTGCCAGCTCACCACGACAGGAACACTCAGAGACCCAGTACTTC. It translates to CASSPRQEHSETQYF.

The chain combines TRBV10-3 with TRBJ1-3; TRBD1 matches 8 bases. V lost 10 bases and J lost 4; bases outside the gene matches: 9. The CDR3 totals 14 residues. Germline V gene data show CDR1 as ENHRY and CDR2 as SYGVKD. Written as DNA, the CDR3 is TGTGCCAGCGGCATGACAGGGGCAGGAAACACCATATATTTT. Translating it yields CASGMTGAGNTIYF.

This chain links TRBV3-1 (or the pseudogene TRBV3-2) with TRBJ2-5; 11 bases align to TRBD2. The V and J ends lost 4 bases and 5 bases, in that order; junction bases with no gene match: 9. In germline, CDR1 is LGHDT, CDR2 YNNKEL (reference sequence). CDR3 length equals 16 residues. The CDR3 protein is CASSPSGGSVGETQYF. CDR3 nucleotide sequence: TGTGCCAGCAGCCCTAGCGGGGGGAGTGTGGGTGAGACCCAGTACTTC.

The CDR3 region has the DNA TGTGCCAGCAGCCAGGGGATAGCGGGGGGCTACCAAGAGACCCAGTACTTC. It specifies CASSQGIAGGYQETQYF. The rearrangement uses TRBV14 and TRBJ2-5; 10 nucleotides line up with TRBD2. The length of the CDR3 is 17 residues. Germline CDR1 is SGHDN and CDR2 is FVKESK. The trim removed 3 bases at V and 0 bases at J, leaving 7 bases unmatched.